Listed below are T cell receptor beta chains from one sample, sequenced in a study of blood T cell repertoires in COVID-19. The assay was immunoSEQ multiplex PCR, and TCRdb's table has in-frame clones only and misses some. The sample lists approximately 97,000 clones, about 78% seen once, with 7.5% to 10% in the top ten. Material: peripheral blood. Receptor source: a man between 60 and 70 years old with active or convalescent COVID-19. Both conserved end residues are part of each CDR3. A D gene is named only where the DNA matches it firmly. The size field is filled for only some rows; it gives once, few, many or a size class.

V,size,D,J,CDR3
TRBV29-1,.,TRBD2,TRBJ2-2,CSVGGGAGDTGELFF
TRBV11-3,few,.,TRBJ2-2,CASSFEGTGELFF
TRBV28,.,.,TRBJ1-5,CASRRYSNQPQHF
TRBV4-3,.,TRBD1,TRBJ2-2,CASSWTGENTGELFF
TRBV3-1/TRBV3-2,few,.,TRBJ2-3,CASSQVGGSTDTQYF
TRBV24-1,.,.,TRBJ2-3,CATSEGRGTDTQYF
TRBV11-1,.,TRBD1,TRBJ2-4,CASSFGRGNIQYF
TRBV6-5,.,TRBD1,TRBJ1-5,CASIMDRGNQPQHF
TRBV11-3,.,.,TRBJ1-1,CASSLGGPAFF
TRBV5-1,.,TRBD1,TRBJ1-1,CASNKRGGLNTEAFF
TRBV5-1,.,.,TRBJ2-7,CASSLEGVGSDEQYF
TRBV11-2,.,TRBD1,TRBJ2-4,CASSSIPYGGTGKNIQYF
TRBV19,.,.,TRBJ1-6,CASTSSSSPLHF
TRBV10-2,.,TRBD2,TRBJ2-7,CASSEFYPNRELAGGYEQYF
TRBV10-3,.,.,TRBJ1-6,CAAGTPRGTLHF
TRBV7-2,.,.,TRBJ1-1,CASSLLTDQAFF
TRBV6-6,.,TRBD1,TRBJ1-1,CASSYDRGRGTEAFF
TRBV5-1,once,.,TRBJ2-5,CASTKSSKSEETQYF
TRBV6-1,.,.,TRBJ2-1,CASSEWVGTSYNEQFF
TRBV28,.,TRBD2,TRBJ2-7,CASLPGERGPYEQYF
TRBV3-1/TRBV3-2,.,.,TRBJ1-6,CASSQPSNSPLHF
TRBV6-4,.,.,TRBJ2-1,CASSDVHGTGNNEQFF
TRBV7-9,once,.,TRBJ2-1,CASSLQFEQFF
TRBV3-1/TRBV3-2,.,.,TRBJ1-6,CASSRGGGENSPLHF
TRBV24-1,.,.,TRBJ2-1,CATSRDLYNEQFF
TRBV20-1,.,TRBD2,TRBJ2-7,CSASAGGREQYF
TRBV5-1,few,TRBD1,TRBJ2-1,CASSPDRASYNEQFF
TRBV19,.,TRBD1,TRBJ2-6,CASSLRQGSNSGANVLTF
TRBV6-2/TRBV6-3,.,TRBD1,TRBJ1-2,CASSFGTDYGYTF
TRBV27,.,.,TRBJ1-2,CASSSTGVHYGYTF
TRBV10-2,.,TRBD2,TRBJ2-1,CASLAGAPSYNEQFF
TRBV7-2,.,.,TRBJ2-1,CASSLYGVTAYNEQFF
TRBV6-2/TRBV6-3,.,.,TRBJ2-4,CASSLIDGDKNIQYF
TRBV6-5,few,TRBD1,TRBJ1-6,CASSPRDRSNSPLHF
TRBV6-6,.,.,TRBJ1-6,CASRALNSPLHF
TRBV15,.,.,TRBJ2-1,CATSKNRVREQFF
TRBV7-9,.,.,TRBJ2-3,CASKRRSSTDTQYF
TRBV5-6,.,TRBD1,TRBJ2-6,CASRGQILYSGANVLTF
TRBV11-1,.,.,TRBJ2-2,CASSLNANGGELFF
TRBV19,once,TRBD1,TRBJ1-1,CASSTQGARRNTEAFF
TRBV7-8,.,.,TRBJ2-1,CASSLAQTNYNEQFF
TRBV4-1,.,TRBD2,TRBJ2-1,CASSQGSSGSYNEQFF
TRBV7-9,.,.,TRBJ2-3,CASISDTQYF
TRBV2,.,TRBD2,TRBJ2-5,CASNTRRGSGETQYF
TRBV7-6,few,.,TRBJ2-5,CASSLAPGVETQYF
TRBV12-3/TRBV12-4,.,.,TRBJ1-1,CASSRTYYGAFF
TRBV2,.,.,TRBJ2-3,CASSPSGYTDTQYF
TRBV2,few,.,TRBJ1-6,CASSDRQNRANSPLHF
TRBV20-1,.,TRBD1,TRBJ2-7,CSALTGAEQYF
TRBV5-1,.,TRBD1,TRBJ2-5,CASSYTTGQGGTQYF
TRBV2,.,.,TRBJ1-5,CASRPDGQPQHF
TRBV30,.,.,TRBJ2-3,CAWSRGSGTDTQYF
TRBV10-3,.,TRBD1,TRBJ2-1,CAISGQGATNEQFF
TRBV7-8,few,TRBD1,TRBJ1-1,CASSLRGRGVTEAFF